These T cell receptor beta chains were read from a single sample in a study of T cells after yellow fever vaccination. MiXCR was run by TCRdb on the 5' RACE reads, yielding one entry per CDR3 protein. The sample consists of some 350,000 distinct CDR3 sequences, 8.7% of them appearing once. Material: PBMCs, obtained on the day of the first yellow fever vaccination. These receptor sequences come from a man between 18 and 29 years old who received the YFV17D yellow fever vaccine. The conserved cysteine and the conserved F or W are not part of the CDR3 here. The size of a clone is reported for some rows only, either as once, few or many, or as a class for expanded clones.

abundance	v_gene	j_gene	CDR3aa
few	TRBV4-1	TRBJ2-3	ASSQESRPRQGGFPDTQY
-	TRBV12-3/TRBV12-4	TRBJ1-2	ASRGPGAHYT
many	TRBV29-1	TRBJ1-1	SVGQGEAF
-	TRBV30	TRBJ1-5	AWSPRGLLNQPQH
few	TRBV9	TRBJ2-2	ASSVGGGPPGELF
-	TRBV20-1	TRBJ2-1	SAPGASGAHNEQF
-	TRBV20-1	TRBJ1-6	SASTTGSSYNSPLH
once	TRBV10-2	TRBJ1-6	ASSEGRDSPLH
few	TRBV19	TRBJ2-7	ASRPGPGPYEQY
-	TRBV20-1	TRBJ2-3	SASTSTDTQY
many	TRBV20-1	TRBJ1-2	RRGRQKIQYGYT
few	TRBV7-9	TRBJ2-5	ASSFLMGSPFQETQY
few	TRBV6-2/TRBV6-3	TRBJ2-5	ASRQNVGPVWETQY
few	TRBV12-3/TRBV12-4	TRBJ1-2	ASSDRDRGHGGYT
few	TRBV29-1	TRBJ2-5	SGGRETQY
-	TRBV18	TRBJ2-3	ASSPSSGGTADTQY
few	TRBV2	TRBJ2-7	ASSDLGTGSYEQY
-	TRBV12-3/TRBV12-4	TRBJ1-6	ASSLESLPLH
-	TRBV9	TRBJ2-3	ASSAYGPNTDTQY
-	TRBV9	TRBJ2-1	ASSFASLTLFNEQF
few	TRBV19	TRBJ2-3	ASMPAGGHTQY
-	TRBV11-2	TRBJ2-6	ASSPVADSGANVLT
few	TRBV27	TRBJ2-2	ASNRQGETGELF
few	TRBV28	TRBJ2-1	ASRLAGGRYEQF
-	TRBV28	TRBJ1-5	ASLPIRGPYSNQPQH
-	TRBV5-6	TRBJ2-1	ASSYTSGGVSYNEQF
once	TRBV4-1	TRBJ2-7	ASNQGLGTDFFEQY
few	TRBV28	TRBJ2-1	ASSLGLGRTGIEQF
-	TRBV6-4	TRBJ2-1	ASSDPLTGGKQF
-	TRBV11-1	TRBJ2-5	ASSFAMGAETQY
few	TRBV5-5	TRBJ2-1	ASSSWAGPRNEQF
-	TRBV24-1	TRBJ2-5	ATSDNGHPGNQETQY
-	TRBV2	TRBJ1-5	ATRRVSNQPQH
many	TRBV12-3/TRBV12-4	TRBJ2-7	ASSNDRQGFYEQY
few	TRBV11-2	TRBJ2-1	ASRTSSGFYNEQF
few	TRBV28	TRBJ1-1	ASSPKGGTEAF
-	TRBV29-1	TRBJ2-5	SVERGTRQETQY
few	TRBV29-1	TRBJ1-1	SVGLTGENTEAF
many	TRBV5-1	TRBJ2-1	ASSLGAGEQF
few	TRBV12-3/TRBV12-4	TRBJ2-5	ASSFSVTRSGTQY
many	TRBV30	TRBJ2-1	AWSAYNEQF
many	TRBV7-9	TRBJ1-1	ASSRPGTGPAEAF
-	TRBV20-1	TRBJ2-3	SARRQGAGDTQY
many	TRBV11-2	TRBJ1-2	ASSLSGDRLYGYT
few	TRBV12-3/TRBV12-4	TRBJ1-1	ASSAGVANTEAF
-	TRBV9	TRBJ2-1	ASSVEGWGYNEQF
few	TRBV9	TRBJ2-6	ASGTGSGANVLT
-	TRBV4-2	TRBJ1-3	ASSLRPGQGVESGNTIY
few	TRBV6-2/TRBV6-3	TRBJ1-1	ASTQTGLLLTEAF
few	TRBV2	TRBJ1-1	ASSELANTEAF
few	TRBV5-1	TRBJ2-5	ASSFQPGRGETQY
-	TRBV24-1	TRBJ1-5	ATSDAGTYQPQH
few	TRBV11-2	TRBJ1-2	ASSVGQESYGYT
few	TRBV7-3	TRBJ2-1	ASSLTGGGAYNEQF